A selection of T cell receptor beta chains follows, all from one sample in a study of OX40 agonist ivuxolimab in advanced cancers. The repertoire was sequenced with immunoSEQ multiplex PCR; TCRdb's copy has only in-frame clones and lacks some. The sample shows 50,000 to 65,000 clones, roughly 90% of them seen only once. Sequencing was performed on CD4+ or CD8+ T cells sorted from blood, taken in a trial of the OX40 agonist ivuxolimab. These receptor sequences come from an adult with an advanced solid tumor such as melanoma, head and neck, liver or kidney cancer. Each CDR3 is given without its conserved first and last residue. A D gene is named only where the DNA matches it firmly.

v_gene	d_gene	CDR3aa
TRBV15	-	ATSRAAPGHRTNTGELF
TRBV11-3	-	ASSLNVGSYNEQF
TRBV30	-	AWRLGGGPVDTQY
TRBV9	TRBD1	ASSLGGVSGNTIY
TRBV6-5	TRBD1	ASRSGQGLS
TRBV19	-	ASSAAGAIRAQPQH
TRBV6-1	TRBD1	ASGQGMGQPQH
TRBV5-1	-	ASSYGGWGQVGGYT
TRBV2	TRBD1	ASSLQGRGPEAF
TRBV10-2	-	ASSKTGNTGELF
TRBV11-2	TRBD1	ASSLTPETGAYEQY
TRBV7-9	TRBD2	ASSPRTRSDADTQY
TRBV7-9	-	ASKARYTQETQY
TRBV18	-	ASSRDQETQY
TRBV28	-	ASSFIQGYEQF
TRBV7-2	-	ASSLESNQPQH
TRBV11-2	-	ASSLGWESYEQY
TRBV28	-	ASRTSSGANVLT
TRBV14	TRBD2	ASSSTSGRDLNTGELF
TRBV27	-	ASSPMGPREGNTIY
TRBV9	-	ASSVTGAMNTEAF
TRBV21-1	-	ASSKDYTGASTDTQY
TRBV5-4	-	ASSRDNSDEQY
TRBV7-3	-	ASSLMKEETQY
TRBV29-1	-	SVVEHGYT
TRBV7-8	-	ASSLLGIGNTIY
TRBV19	-	ASSHADRGRGMNTEAF
TRBV19	-	ASGNLFVEVQPQH
TRBV11-2	-	ASSLNMGPLYGYT
TRBV28	-	ASREHRGTEAF
TRBV13	-	ASSQDPRGFNTGELF
TRBV30	-	AWSRQTWEGYT
TRBV10-3	-	AISAGLGFSGNTIY
TRBV7-2	TRBD2	ASSLAASGGQETQY
TRBV19	TRBD2	ASKVLTSGQETQY
TRBV11-2	TRBD2	ASSSILAGGGTQY
TRBV7-9	-	ASSLNADHTQY
TRBV5-4	TRBD1	ASSFFATGRTEAF
TRBV19	TRBD1	ASTPGTGDEKLF